The 24 T cell receptor beta chains in this list originate from one sample, sequenced in a study of T cell repertoires in cytomegalovirus infection. The antigens of these receptors remain unknown. In TCRdb, the reads were re-called with MiXCR into one record per CDR3 protein. The table has about 920,000 distinct CDR3 sequences, less than 35% seen once. Sequences were derived from cultured CD8+ T cells from PBMCs, sampled from culture after CMV antigen stimulation. The source of these receptors is a human donor in good health (CMV status not recorded). Some clones in this sample may be carry-over from other donors' samples.

This clonotype showed up just a few times. The chain employs TRBV3-1 and TRBJ2-1; TRBD1 aligns across 7 bases. The length of the CDR3 is 15 residues. J gave up 2 bases and V 2 bases, and 3 bases lay outside the gene matches. Looked up from germline, CDR1 is LGHDT and CDR2 is YNNKEL (reference sequence). DNA of the CDR3: TGTGCCAGCAGCCAATACAGGGGCCCCTACAATGAGCAGTTCTTC. This encodes CASSQYRGPYNEQFF.

V usage is TRBV13 and J usage is TRBJ2-4, with 7 bases that match TRBD1. The trim removed 6 bases at V and 1 base at J, leaving 9 bases unmatched. Germline CDR1 and CDR2: PRHDT and FYEKMQ (reference sequence). CDR3 length: 16 residues. The CDR3 loop is CASRTKGGLAKNIQYF. Written as DNA, the CDR3 is TGTGCCAGCAGGACCAAAGGGGGCTTGGCCAAAAACATTCAGTACTTC.

V usage is TRBV6-1 and J usage is TRBJ1-5; unclear D gene. This CDR3 is 14 amino acids long. Germline CDR1 reads MNHNS; CDR2 reads SASEGT. V lost 5 bases to trimming and J lost 5 bases, with 13 bases between them. CDR3 coding DNA: TGTGCCAGCAGTCATGGACCGTCAGATCAGCCCCAGCATTTT. As protein: CASSHGPSDQPQHF.

This clonotype occurred a few times. The chain employs TRBV7-6 and TRBJ2-1; D unclear. CDR1 and CDR2 from the germline V gene are SGHVS and FNYEAQ. The V and J ends lost 3 bases and 9 bases respectively, with 15 bases between them. The CDR3 consists of 14 residues. Here the CDR3 reads CASSLVGYNVEQFF. The CDR3 nucleotides read TGTGCCAGCAGCTTGGTAGGGTACAATGTTGAGCAGTTCTTC.

The chain uses TRBV3-1 and TRBJ2-7; D ambiguous. This CDR3 spans 12 amino acids. Germline V gives CDR1 LGHDT, CDR2 YNNKEL (reference sequence). V lost 3 bases and J 2 bases, leaving 5 bases between the germline ends. CDR3 in DNA: TGTGCCAGCAGCCAGATGACCTACGAGCAGTACTTC. It specifies CASSQMTYEQYF.

This clonotype was counted a few times. The chain links TRBV11-2 to TRBJ2-2; 13 bases are shared with TRBD2. The junction had 13 bases not matched to a gene; V was cut back by 4 bases and J by 2 bases. This CDR3 comprises 20 residues. Per the germline V gene, CDR1 is SGHAT and CDR2 is FQNNGV. The CDR3 protein is CASSSPSTSGGIQNTGELFF. The CDR3 DNA is TGTGCCAGCAGCTCGCCGTCGACTAGCGGGGGGATTCAAAACACCGGGGAGCTGTTTTTT.

V usage is TRBV4-1 and J usage is TRBJ2-3; D is ambiguous. The CDR3 has 15 residues. Looked up from germline, CDR1 is MGHRA and CDR2 is YSYEKL. V shed 0 bases and J shed 4 bases, with 11 bases lying between them. CDR3 amino acids: CASSQDGEFPDTQYF. The CDR3 nucleotides are TGCGCCAGCAGCCAAGACGGAGAGTTCCCAGATACGCAGTATTTT.

The chain links TRBV14 to TRBJ1-1, with a tentative D call TRBD1 (5 bases). V lost 1 base, J lost 2 bases, and 11 bases lay in between. CDR3 size: 15 residues. Per the germline V gene, CDR1 is SGHDN and CDR2 is FVKESK. CDR3 residues: CASSQVRDRNTEAFF. CDR3 sequence (DNA): TGTGCCAGCAGCCAAGTTCGGGACCGCAACACTGAAGCTTTCTTT.

This clonotype was detected a few times. V is TRBV7-9 and J is TRBJ1-2, with TRBD1 as a possible D gene (5 bases). The V end was cut by 4 bases, the J end by 8 bases, with 11 bases between. The CDR3 is 12 amino acids. Germline CDR1 and CDR2: SEHNR and FQNEAQ (reference sequence). The CDR3 nucleotides are TGTGCCAGCAGCTCAAAAGAGGGGGGCTACACCTTC. Translation gives CASSSKEGGYTF.

This clonotype was picked up a small number of times. The chain uses TRBV4-1 and TRBJ2-1, with 16 bases aligning to TRBD2. The V and J ends lost 5 bases and 4 bases, in that order; junction bases with no gene match: 2. The CDR3 runs to 16 residues. CDR1 MGHRA and CDR2 YSYEKL come from the germline V gene. The CDR3 reads CASSAGLAGGYNEQFF. CDR3 bases: TGCGCCAGCAGCGCGGGACTAGCGGGGGGGTACAATGAGCAGTTCTTC.

The gene calls are TRBV6-5 and TRBJ1-6; no reliable D call. The CDR3 totals 15 residues. Germline V gene data show CDR1 as MNHEY and CDR2 as SVGAGI. Trimming took 0 bases from V and 8 from J, leaving 11 bases between them. The CDR3 nucleotides are TGTGCCAGCAGTTACTCGTGGGGTGGTGATTCACCCCTCCACTTT. This gives the protein CASSYSWGGDSPLHF.

The CDR3 DNA follows: TGTGCCAGCACCCCTAGCGTTAACACCGGGGAGCTGTTTTTT. This translates into CASTPSVNTGELFF. This sequence joins TRBV2 and TRBJ2-2, with D perhaps TRBD2 (6 bases). The CDR3 extends over 14 amino acids. In germline, CDR1 is SNHLY, CDR2 FYNNEI. With 7 bases removed from V and 2 bases from J, the gap between germline ends came to 11 bases. Using reference TRBV2 and TRBJ2-2 for the parts outside the CDR3, the full variable domain is EPEVTQTPSHQVTQMGQEVILRCVPISNHLYFYWYRQILGQKVEFLVSFYNNEISEKSEIFDDQFSVERPDGSNFTLKIRSTKLEDSAMYFCASTPSVNTGELFFGEGSRLTVL.

This chain uses TRBV5-6 with TRBJ1-1, with TRBD1 matching 9 bases. The germline V gene encodes CDR1 SGHDT and CDR2 YYEEEE. V gave up 2 bases and J gave up 4 bases; unmatched junction bases: 6. The CDR3 runs 15 residues. CDR3 protein: CASSFGDREITEAFF. DNA of the CDR3: TGTGCCAGCAGCTTCGGGGACAGGGAAATCACTGAAGCTTTCTTT. The full variable domain, completed using reference TRBV5-6 and TRBJ1-1, is DAGVTQSPTHLIKTRGQQVTLRCSPKSGHDTVSWYQQALGQGPQFIFQYYEEEERQRGNFPDRFSGHQFPNYSSELNVNALLLGDSALYLCASSFGDREITEAFFGQGTRLTVV.

The chain has TRBV6-2 or TRBV6-3 and TRBJ2-4; D unclear. Trimming took off 2 bases at V and 0 bases at J, with 5 bases between the two ends. The CDR3 runs 14 residues. Germline CDR1 MNHEY, CDR2 SVGEGT. The CDR3 sequence is CASSYPGAKNIQYF. Written as DNA, the CDR3 is TGTGCCAGCAGTTACCCAGGAGCCAAAAACATTCAGTACTTC.

The gene calls are TRBV19 and TRBJ2-7; TRBD1 aligns across 9 bases. CDR1 is LNHDA and CDR2 is SQIVND in the germline V gene (reference sequence). The junction had 5 bases not matched to a gene; V was cut back by 0 bases and J by 2 bases. The CDR3 is 16 residues long. The CDR3 sequence: CASSIDRDRGTYEQYF. DNA for the CDR3: TGTGCCAGTAGTATAGATCGCGACAGGGGGACCTACGAGCAGTACTTC.

The chain links TRBV2 to TRBJ1-2; unclear D gene. CDR1 and CDR2 (germline): SNHLY, FYNNEI. The CDR3 is 13 residues long. Trimming cost V 3 bases and J 8 bases, with 13 bases left between them. In nucleotides, the CDR3 is TGTGCCAGCAGTGAGATGGTCTCGTTAGGCTACACCTTC. Encoded protein: CASSEMVSLGYTF.

This clonotype came up once. The genes are TRBV27 and TRBJ1-5, with 7 positions matching TRBD1. In germline, CDR1 is MNHEY, CDR2 SMNVEV (reference sequence). Trimming cost V 3 bases and J 11 bases; bases outside gene matches: 10. The CDR3 sequence is 14 residues long. DNA for the CDR3: TGTGCCAGCAGTTTCGTAGGGGCGGGACAGTCCCAGCATTTT. As protein: CASSFVGAGQSQHF.

This chain uses TRBV7-9 with TRBJ1-5; 7 bases are a match to TRBD1. Trimming cost V 1 base and J 1 base; bases outside gene matches: 1. The CDR3 has 15 residues. Germline V gene sequence: CDR1 SEHNR, CDR2 FQNEAQ (reference sequence). The DNA for the CDR3 is TGTGCCAGCAGCTTAGAGGACAGGAGCAATCAGCCCCAGCATTTT. Translated, it gives CASSLEDRSNQPQHF.

This clonotype was picked up many times. At one end, the junction sequence differs from germline, possibly due to a read error. The V gene is TRBV4-1, the J gene TRBJ2-1; either TRBD1 or TRBD2 may supply D (5 bases each). Looked up from germline, CDR1 is MGHRA and CDR2 is YSYEKL. The CDR3 covers 13 residues. In DNA, the CDR3 is TGTGCCAGCAGCCAGGGACCCTACAATGAGCAGTTCTTC. Translated, it gives CASSQGPYNEQFF.

V and J are TRBV7-6 and TRBJ1-3; no reliable D call. The V end lost 1 base, the J end lost 1 base, and 5 bases lay between the germline ends. CDR1 SGHVS and CDR2 FNYEAQ come from the germline V gene. The CDR3 extends over 14 amino acids. CDR3 in amino acids: CASSLEVSGNTIYF. The CDR3 DNA sequence: TGTGCCAGCAGCTTAGAAGTTTCTGGAAACACCATATATTTT.

This clonotype was recorded many times. The J gene is TRBJ2-3, the V gene TRBV7-6; the D gene is possibly TRBD1 (5 bases). This CDR3 has 16 residues. From germline, CDR1 is SGHVS and CDR2 FNYEAQ. Trimming stripped 2 bases from V and 0 bases from J, with 12 bases between. In DNA form, the CDR3 reads TGTGCCAGCAGCTTAATCCTAGGGGCTAGCACAGATACGCAGTATTTT. Protein product: CASSLILGASTDTQYF.

The chain is built from TRBV10-2 and TRBJ2-3, with D tentatively TRBD1 (6 bases). Germline V lookup: CDR1 WSHSY, CDR2 SAAADI. The CDR3 sequence is 13 residues long. The ends were cut back, 6 bases at V and 4 bases at J, with 11 bases in the middle. The CDR3 loop reads CASRRGFPDTQYF. The DNA for the CDR3 is TGCGCCAGCAGGAGGGGGTTCCCAGATACGCAGTATTTT.

This chain uses TRBV4-3 with TRBJ1-2, with D unresolved. The CDR3 sequence is 15 residues long. Trimming took off 0 bases at V and 5 bases at J, with 13 bases between the two ends. Germline-derived CDR1 and CDR2 are LGHNA and YSLEER. The CDR3 reads CASSQEGDLKYGYTF. As DNA, the CDR3 is TGCGCCAGCAGCCAAGAAGGTGACCTTAAGTATGGCTACACCTTC.

About this clonotype: Sequence at one end of the junction differs from germline and may be a read error. The V gene is TRBV7-9, the J gene TRBJ2-7, with 7 bases lining up with TRBD2. The CDR3 consists of 12 residues. Germline CDR1 reads SEHNR; CDR2 reads FQNEAQ (reference sequence). The CDR3 DNA is TGTGCCAGCAGCTCATTAAGCGGGGCAACCCACTTC. Translated, it gives CASSSLSGATHF.